What follows are 26 T cell receptor beta chains derived from one specimen sequenced in a study of CD4+ T cells in melanoma. TCRdb keeps only in-frame clones here, not all; method: immunoSEQ multiplex PCR. The profile shows 15,000 to 20,000 clones, approximately 84% of them singletons. The sequenced sample consisted of cells from a culture (not recorded whether cultured in vitro). The receptors here all came from a human donor with melanoma.

This chain links TRBV9 with TRBJ1-4, with D unresolved. Deletions cut 3 bases from V and 8 bases from J, with 14 bases between. The CDR3 consists of 14 residues. The germline gives CDR1 SGDLS, CDR2 YYNGEE. CDR3 residues: CASSANLVAEKLFF. DNA of the CDR3: TGTGCCAGCAGCGCCAATCTTGTTGCGGAAAAACTGTTTTTT.

The CDR3 bases are TGTGCCACCAGCAGAGCTCGGTACGGTGAAAAACTGTTTTTT. This codes for CATSRARYGEKLFF. The rearrangement uses TRBV15 and TRBJ1-4; D unclear. Trimming left V 1 base short and J 7 bases short, with 10 bases between. Germline values: CDR1 LNHNV, CDR2 YYDKDF (reference sequence). The CDR3 is 14 residues long. The variable domain in full, completed from reference TRBV15 and TRBJ1-4, reads DAMVIQNPRYQVTQFGKPVTLSCSQTLNHNVMYWYQQKSSQAPKLLFHYYDKDFNNEADTPDNFQSRRPNTSFCFLDIRSPGLGDTAMYLCATSRARYGEKLFFGSGTQLSVL.

This chain uses TRBV7-3 with TRBJ2-7, with 14 bases lining up with TRBD2. The CDR3 runs 16 residues. V gave up 5 bases and J gave up 4 bases; unmatched junction bases: 7. Germline values: CDR1 SGHTA, CDR2 FQGTGA. This chain's CDR3 is CASSRSGLAGVYEQYF. CDR3 nucleotide sequence: TGTGCCAGCAGCAGGTCGGGACTAGCGGGGGTATACGAGCAGTACTTC.

This chain uses TRBV9 with TRBJ1-1; weak D call: TRBD1 (6 bases). The V end lost 0 bases, the J end lost 8 bases, and 11 bases lay between the germline ends. The length of the CDR3 is 13 residues. CDR1 SGDLS and CDR2 YYNGEE come from the germline V gene. This chain's CDR3 is CASSVAMDREAFF. Written as DNA, the CDR3 is TGTGCCAGCAGCGTAGCGATGGACAGAGAAGCTTTCTTT. Full variable domain (remainder filled in from reference TRBV9 and TRBJ1-1): DSGVTQTPKHLITATGQRVTLRCSPRSGDLSVYWYQQSLDQGLQFLIQYYNGEERAKGNILERFSAQQFPDLHSELNLSSLELGDSALYFCASSVAMDREAFFGQGTRLTVV.

The rearrangement uses TRBV9 and TRBJ1-1; 7 bases line up with TRBD1. Looked up from germline, CDR1 is SGDLS and CDR2 is YYNGEE. The V gene end was trimmed by 4 bases and the J gene end by 7 bases; junction bases not matched to a gene: 7. There are 13 residues in the CDR3. The CDR3 coding sequence is TGTGCCAGCAGCTTACAGGGGCTGAGTGAAGCTTTCTTT. It specifies CASSLQGLSEAFF. Complete variable domain (other parts from reference TRBV9 and TRBJ1-1): DSGVTQTPKHLITATGQRVTLRCSPRSGDLSVYWYQQSLDQGLQFLIQYYNGEERAKGNILERFSAQQFPDLHSELNLSSLELGDSALYFCASSLQGLSEAFFGQGTRLTVV.

The V call is TRBV7-8, the J call TRBJ2-1; tentatively, D is TRBD1 (6 bases). The CDR3 runs to 15 residues. From germline, CDR1 is SGHVS and CDR2 FQNEAQ. The V end lost 5 bases, the J end lost 7 bases, and 18 bases lay between the germline ends. CDR3 protein: CASSRQGRHWNEQFF. CDR3 bases: TGTGCCAGCAGCCGTCAGGGGAGACACTGGAATGAGCAGTTCTTC. The full variable domain, rest sourced from reference TRBV7-8 and TRBJ2-1, is GAGVSQSPRYKVAKRGQDVALRCDPISGHVSLFWYQQALGQGPEFLTYFQNEAQLDKSGLPSDRFFAERPEGSVSTLKIQRTQQEDSAVYLCASSRQGRHWNEQFFGPGTRLTVL.

The chain joins TRBV2 to TRBJ1-6, with D unclear. Trimming left V 9 bases short and J 0 bases short, with 18 bases between. This CDR3 has 17 residues. Germline-derived CDR1 and CDR2 are SNHLY and FYNNEI. The chain's CDR3 is CASGRGSGRSYNSPLHF. CDR3 DNA sequence: TGTGCCAGTGGGCGGGGATCAGGACGCTCCTATAATTCACCCCTCCACTTT.

A word on this clone: At the DNA level, this CDR3 is encoded by other sequences in the same sample as well. V gene TRBV29-1 combines with J gene TRBJ1-2; unclear D gene. Germline CDR1 is SQVTM and CDR2 is ANQGSEA. The CDR3 is made up of 12 amino acids. V was clipped by 2 bases and J by 7 bases, with 11 bases between them. For the CDR3, the DNA is TGCAGCGTTGAAATCGGCCTGGGTGGCTACACCTTC. It is translated as CSVEIGLGGYTF.

The chain uses TRBV6-5 and TRBJ1-5, with D possibly matching TRBD1 (6 bases). Trimming cost V 2 bases and J 3 bases, with 8 bases left between them. Germline values: CDR1 MNHEY, CDR2 SVGAGI. The CDR3 length is 14 residues. The CDR3 sequence: CASSYNRDNQPQHF. In DNA, the CDR3 is TGTGCCAGCAGTTACAACAGGGACAATCAGCCCCAGCATTTT.

This clone turned up a few times. The same CDR3 also results from other DNA sequences found in this sample. The V gene is TRBV5-4, the J gene TRBJ2-3; 8 positions match TRBD2. Germline CDR1 and CDR2: SGHNT and YYREEE (reference sequence). V lost 0 bases and J lost 0; bases outside the gene matches: 3. CDR3 length: 16 amino acids. The CDR3 spells CASSLGAGVSTDTQYF. The CDR3 DNA reads TGTGCCAGCAGCTTGGGAGCGGGGGTTAGCACAGATACGCAGTATTTT.

The chain combines TRBV5-5 with TRBJ1-2; TRBD1 aligns across 9 bases. The trim removed 3 bases at V and 5 bases at J, leaving 2 bases unmatched. The CDR3 covers 13 residues. Germline V gene sequence: CDR1 SGHKS, CDR2 YYEKEE (reference sequence). DNA for the CDR3: TGTGCCAGCAGCTCGGGACAGGGTTATGGCTACACCTTC. It is translated as CASSSGQGYGYTF.

The sample holds a few counts of this clone. This rearrangement joins TRBV2 to TRBJ1-5; a weak D match, TRBD1 (5 bases). V shed 4 bases and J shed 4 bases, with 20 bases lying between them. The length of the CDR3 is 17 residues. The germline CDR1 and CDR2 sequences are SNHLY and FYNNEI. DNA of the CDR3: TGTGCCAGCAGTGGGGAGACCACGGGACCGCTAAATCAGCCCCAGCATTTT. Translation gives CASSGETTGPLNQPQHF.

V usage is TRBV6-6 and J usage is TRBJ2-5, with 7 bases fitting TRBD2. The CDR3 runs 14 residues. Germline assignment: CDR1 MNHNY and CDR2 SVGAGI (reference sequence). Trimming cost V 5 bases and J 7 bases; bases outside gene matches: 10. In DNA, the CDR3 is TGTGCCAGCAGTCCACGGGGGGACGCAGGGACCCAGTACTTC. This sequence encodes CASSPRGDAGTQYF.

This clone was seen just once. The rearrangement joins TRBV27 to TRBJ1-5; D call uncertain. Germline CDR1 MNHEY, CDR2 SMNVEV (reference sequence). The V gene lost 3 bases and the J gene lost 1 base, with 22 bases spanning the gap. The length of the CDR3 is 19 residues. The CDR3 reads CASSLRGSRGRWSNQPQHF. CDR3 DNA sequence: TGTGCCAGCAGTTTGAGAGGGTCCCGCGGGCGTTGGAGCAATCAGCCCCAGCATTTT.

The chain uses TRBV9 and TRBJ2-7; 7 bases line up with TRBD1. Trimming cost V 2 bases and J 1 base; bases outside gene matches: 9. The germline V gene encodes CDR1 SGDLS and CDR2 YYNGEE. CDR3 length: 16 amino acids. The CDR3 sequence: CASSVDTGAPSYEQYF. As DNA, the CDR3 is TGTGCCAGCAGCGTCGATACAGGGGCTCCTTCCTACGAGCAGTACTTC.

The chain has TRBV6-5 and TRBJ2-2; a possible D gene is TRBD2 (7 bases). Trimming left V 2 bases short and J 5 bases short, with 12 bases between. This CDR3 spans 15 amino acids. CDR1 and CDR2 (germline): MNHEY, SVGAGI. CDR3 nucleotides: TGTGCCAGCAGTTACGGGGGGGGGCCGACCGGGGAGCTGTTTTTT. Its protein is CASSYGGGPTGELFF.

The chain uses TRBV6-1 and TRBJ1-2; TRBD1 aligns across 9 bases. This CDR3 comprises 15 residues. Trimming took 8 bases from V and 2 from J; bases not matched to a gene: 9. Looked up from germline, CDR1 is MNHNS and CDR2 is SASEGT. CDR3 nucleotide sequence: TGTGCCAGCGTATCGCGACAGGGGGGAAACTATGGCTACACCTTC. This translates into CASVSRQGGNYGYTF.

The chain carries TRBV7-9 and TRBJ1-2; 11 nucleotides line up with TRBD1. The CDR3 loop spans 15 amino acids. J gave up 5 bases and V 6 bases, and 8 bases lay outside the gene matches. Germline V lookup: CDR1 SEHNR, CDR2 FQNEAQ (reference sequence). The CDR3 DNA sequence: TGTGCCAGCAGGGGGACCGGGACAGGGGGATATGGCTACACCTTC. As protein: CASRGTGTGGYGYTF.

With respect to this clone: One end of the junction varies from germline; a read error may be responsible. The CDR3 DNA reads TGTGCCAGCAGCTTTTACGGTTCCAGCGAGATACACTTC. Translation gives CASSFYGSSEIHF. V and J are TRBV11-2 and TRBJ2-7; D gene ambiguous. Germline V gene lookup returns CDR1 SGHAT and CDR2 FQNNGV. The CDR3 length is 13 residues.

The chain joins TRBV5-8 to TRBJ2-3; possible D gene TRBD1, 5 bases. This CDR3 contains 13 residues. Germline CDR1 is SGHTS and CDR2 is YDEGEE. V lost 2 bases to trimming and J lost 2 bases, with 6 bases between them. The chain's CDR3 is CASSLQDTDTQYF. CDR3 nucleotides: TGTGCCAGCAGCTTACAGGACACAGATACGCAGTATTTT.

V usage is TRBV21-1 and J usage is TRBJ1-5; TRBD1, the table's D call, was not compared with the DNA. TRBV21-1 is a listed pseudogene. This CDR3 contains 20 residues. In DNA form, the CDR3 reads TGTGCCAGCAGCAAAGGGGAGGGGACAGGGGGCGCGGGGAGCAATCAGCCCCAGCATTTT. It specifies CASSKGEGTGGAGSNQPQHF.

V gene TRBV7-9 combines with J gene TRBJ1-4, with TRBD1 matching 7 bases. Trimming removed 1 base from V and 5 bases from J; junction bases left unmatched: 13. The CDR3 totals 18 residues. Germline loops: CDR1 SEHNR, CDR2 FQNEAQ (reference sequence). The DNA of the CDR3 is TGTGCCAGCAGCTTAGGGTCCCTAACCGGGACAGAAAATGAAAAACTGTTTTTT. Amino acid sequence: CASSLGSLTGTENEKLFF.

The V and J genes are TRBV6-6 and TRBJ1-4; possibly TRBD1 for D (6 bases). The CDR3 has 15 residues. The germline V gene has CDR1 MNHNY and CDR2 SVGAGI (reference sequence). V was clipped by 5 bases and J by 6 bases, with 16 bases between them. CDR3 nucleotides: TGTGCCAGCAGTCCTTCACAGGGTGTCTATGAAAAACTGTTTTTT. This sequence encodes CASSPSQGVYEKLFF.

The chain's CDR3 is CASSEAHRFREQYF. CDR3 DNA: TGTGCCAGCAGTGAAGCGCACAGGTTCCGCGAGCAGTACTTC. The chain combines TRBV6-1 with TRBJ2-7; D possibly corresponds to TRBD1 (5 bases). There are 14 residues in the CDR3. Germline V gene sequence: CDR1 MNHNS, CDR2 SASEGT. Trimming shortened V by 0 bases and J by 6 bases, and 12 bases separated the two germline ends.

This chain uses TRBV30 with TRBJ2-5; 9 bases match TRBD1. From germline, CDR1 is GTSNPN and CDR2 SVGIG (reference sequence). Losses at the gene ends were 4 bases for V and 7 bases for J; bases not matched to a gene: 13. CDR3 size: 15 residues. The CDR3 loop is CAWTGTGKSAGTQYF. The DNA for the CDR3 is TGTGCCTGGACCGGGACAGGGAAATCCGCAGGGACCCAGTACTTC.

The J gene is TRBJ1-5, the V gene TRBV30, with TRBD1 matching over 10 bases. V was clipped by 2 bases and J by 5 bases; unmatched bases: 3. Germline V gives CDR1 GTSNPN, CDR2 SVGIG (reference sequence). The CDR3 is 14 residues long. The CDR3 reads CAWSLGQGDQPQHF. DNA of the CDR3: TGTGCCTGGAGTCTTGGACAGGGGGATCAGCCCCAGCATTTT.